This T cell receptor beta chain was recorded in a study of identical twins. V shed 6 bases and J shed 0 bases, with 9 bases lying between them. The CDR3 is made up of 14 amino acids. This clonotype has a count of ten or more. MiXCR, applied by TCRdb to the 5' RACE reads, yields one record per CDR3 protein. This repertoire shows 690,000 or so distinct CDR3 sequences, approximately 6.1% found once; its top ten account for approximately 2%. Material: naive T cells sorted from blood. This chain connects TRBV12-3 or TRBV12-4 to TRBJ2-1; the D gene could be TRBD1 or TRBD2 (6 bases each). This receptor was obtained from a man aged 18 to 35 in good health. In nucleotides, the CDR3 is TGTGCCAGCAGCGAGGGGGGCTCCTACAATGAGCAGTTCTTC. Residues: CASSEGGSYNEQFF.